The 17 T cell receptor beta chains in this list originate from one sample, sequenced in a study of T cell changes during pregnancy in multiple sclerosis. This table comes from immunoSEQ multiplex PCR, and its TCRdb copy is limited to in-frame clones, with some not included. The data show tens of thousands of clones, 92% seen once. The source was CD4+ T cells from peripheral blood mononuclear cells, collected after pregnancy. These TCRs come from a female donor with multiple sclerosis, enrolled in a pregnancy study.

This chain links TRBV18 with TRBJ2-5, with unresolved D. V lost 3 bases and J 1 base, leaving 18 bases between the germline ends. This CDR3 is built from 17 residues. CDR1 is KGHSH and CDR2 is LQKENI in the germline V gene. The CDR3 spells CASSPLLGWQSQETQYF. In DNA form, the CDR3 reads TGTGCCAGCTCACCTCTCCTAGGCTGGCAGAGCCAAGAGACCCAGTACTTC.

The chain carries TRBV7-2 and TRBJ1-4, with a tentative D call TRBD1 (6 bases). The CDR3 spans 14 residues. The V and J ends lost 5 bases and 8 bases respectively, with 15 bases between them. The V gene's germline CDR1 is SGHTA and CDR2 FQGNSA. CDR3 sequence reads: CASSQTGTGEKLFF. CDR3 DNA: TGTGCCAGCAGCCAGACAGGTACCGGCGAAAAACTGTTTTTT.

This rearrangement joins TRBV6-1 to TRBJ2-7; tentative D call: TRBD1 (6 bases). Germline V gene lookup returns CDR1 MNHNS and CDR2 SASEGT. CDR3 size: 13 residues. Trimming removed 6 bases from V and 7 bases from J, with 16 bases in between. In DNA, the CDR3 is TGTGCCAGCAGGTCTCAGGGGTCTGGGGAGCAGTACTTC. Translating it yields CASRSQGSGEQYF.

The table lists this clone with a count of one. The CDR3 DNA sequence: TGTGCCAGCAGCTTGGGGACAGACTATGGCTACACCTTC. Residues: CASSLGTDYGYTF. The chain employs TRBV7-8 and TRBJ1-2; 7 nucleotides agree with TRBD1. Trimming removed 3 bases from V and 3 bases from J; junction bases left unmatched: 1. The CDR3 sequence is 13 residues long. Germline-derived CDR1 and CDR2 are SGHVS and FQNEAQ.

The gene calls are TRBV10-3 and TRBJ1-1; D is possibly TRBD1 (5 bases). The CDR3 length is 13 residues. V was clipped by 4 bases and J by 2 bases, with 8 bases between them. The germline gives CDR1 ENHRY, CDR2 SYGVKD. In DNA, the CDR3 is TGTGCCATCAGTGGCAGGACAAACACTGAAGCTTTCTTT. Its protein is CAISGRTNTEAFF.

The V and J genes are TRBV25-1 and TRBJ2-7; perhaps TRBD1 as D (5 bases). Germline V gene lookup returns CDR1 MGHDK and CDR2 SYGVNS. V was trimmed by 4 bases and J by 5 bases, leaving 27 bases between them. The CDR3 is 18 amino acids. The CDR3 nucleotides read TGTGCCAGCAGTGCCGAACTCCGCCCAGACAGCCCCAATAACGAGCAGTACTTC. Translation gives CASSAELRPDSPNNEQYF.

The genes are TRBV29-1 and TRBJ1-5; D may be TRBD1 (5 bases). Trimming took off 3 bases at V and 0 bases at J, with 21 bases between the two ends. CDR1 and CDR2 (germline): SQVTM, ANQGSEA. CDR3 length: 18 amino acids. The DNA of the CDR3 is TGCAGCGTTGAGTTCTTGGGAAAGGGGATTTCTAGCAATCAGCCCCAGCATTTT. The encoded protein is CSVEFLGKGISSNQPQHF.

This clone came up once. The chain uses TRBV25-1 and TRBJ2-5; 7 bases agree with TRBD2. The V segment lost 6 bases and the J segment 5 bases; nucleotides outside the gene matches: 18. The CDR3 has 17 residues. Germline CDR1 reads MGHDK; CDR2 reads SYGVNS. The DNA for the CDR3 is TGTGCCAGCAGCCATCCGAGCACAGGATTGGGGGGGGAGACCCAGTACTTC. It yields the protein CASSHPSTGLGGETQYF. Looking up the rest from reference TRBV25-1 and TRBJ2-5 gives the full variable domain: EADIYQTPRYLVIGTGKKITLECSQTMGHDKMYWYQQDPGMELHLIHYSYGVNSTEKGDLSSESTVSRIRTEHFPLTLESARPSHTSQYLCASSHPSTGLGGETQYFGPGTRLLVL.

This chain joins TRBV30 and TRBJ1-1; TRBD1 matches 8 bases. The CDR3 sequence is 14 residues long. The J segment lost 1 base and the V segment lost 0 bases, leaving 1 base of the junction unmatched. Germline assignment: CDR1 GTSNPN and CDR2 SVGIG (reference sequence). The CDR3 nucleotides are TGTGCCTGGAGTGTAACAGGGGGGAACACTGAAGCTTTCTTT. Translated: CAWSVTGGNTEAFF.

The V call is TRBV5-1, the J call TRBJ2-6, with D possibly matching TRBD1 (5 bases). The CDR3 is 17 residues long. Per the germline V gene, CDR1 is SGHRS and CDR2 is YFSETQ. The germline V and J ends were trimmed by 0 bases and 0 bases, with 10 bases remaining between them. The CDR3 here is CASSLEGRASGANVLTF. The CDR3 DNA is TGCGCCAGCAGCTTGGAGGGCAGGGCCTCTGGGGCCAACGTCCTGACTTTC.

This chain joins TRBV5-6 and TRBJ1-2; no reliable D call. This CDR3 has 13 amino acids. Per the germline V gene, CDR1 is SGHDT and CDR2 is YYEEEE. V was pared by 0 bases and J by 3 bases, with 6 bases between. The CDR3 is CASSLDADYGYTF. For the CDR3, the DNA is TGTGCCAGCAGCTTGGACGCGGACTATGGCTACACCTTC.

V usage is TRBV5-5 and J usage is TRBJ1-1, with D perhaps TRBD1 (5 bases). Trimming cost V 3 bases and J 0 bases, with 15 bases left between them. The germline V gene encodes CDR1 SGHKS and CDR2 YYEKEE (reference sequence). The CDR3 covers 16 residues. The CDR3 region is CASSSRSDSVNTEAFF. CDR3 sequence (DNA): TGTGCCAGCAGCTCCCGTTCCGACAGCGTGAACACTGAAGCTTTCTTT.

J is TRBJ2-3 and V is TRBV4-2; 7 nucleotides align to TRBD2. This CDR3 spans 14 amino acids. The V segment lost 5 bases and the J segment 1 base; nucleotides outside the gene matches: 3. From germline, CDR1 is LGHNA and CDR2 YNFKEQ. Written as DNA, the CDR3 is TGTGCCAGCAGCACCCGGGGGGGCACAGATACGCAGTATTTT. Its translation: CASSTRGGTDTQYF.

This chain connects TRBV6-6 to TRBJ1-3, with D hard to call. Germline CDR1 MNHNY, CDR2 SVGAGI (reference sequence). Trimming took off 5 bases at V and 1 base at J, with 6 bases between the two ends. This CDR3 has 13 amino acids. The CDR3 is CASSERSGNTIYF. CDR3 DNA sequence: TGTGCCAGCAGTGAGAGATCTGGAAACACCATATATTTT.

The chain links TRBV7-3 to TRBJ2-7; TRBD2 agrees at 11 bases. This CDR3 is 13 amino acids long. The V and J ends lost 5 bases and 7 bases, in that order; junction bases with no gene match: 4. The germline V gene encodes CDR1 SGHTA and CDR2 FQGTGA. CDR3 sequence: CASSVASGGEQYF. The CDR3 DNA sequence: TGTGCCAGCAGCGTGGCTAGCGGGGGGGAGCAGTACTTC.

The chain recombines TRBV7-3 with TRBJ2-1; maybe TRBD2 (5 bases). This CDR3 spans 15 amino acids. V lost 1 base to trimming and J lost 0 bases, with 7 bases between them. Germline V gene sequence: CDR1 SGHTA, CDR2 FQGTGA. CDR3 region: CASSLIGSSYNEQFF. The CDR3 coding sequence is TGTGCCAGCAGCTTAATAGGGAGCTCCTACAATGAGCAGTTCTTC.

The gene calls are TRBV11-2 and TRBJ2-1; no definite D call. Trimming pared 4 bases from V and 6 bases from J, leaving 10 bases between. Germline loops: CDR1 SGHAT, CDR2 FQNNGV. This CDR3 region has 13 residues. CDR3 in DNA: TGTGCCAGCAGCTCTGACTTAATCAATGAGCAGTTCTTC. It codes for CASSSDLINEQFF.